This TCR beta chain was obtained from a study of control samples from healthy donors and cancer patients (dated by TCRdb to 2018 to 2021). The library was obtained by the immunoSEQ multiplex PCR assay. This immuneACCESS table, as held by TCRdb, lists in-frame sequences with V and J called but not all clones. Of the missing ones, under half trace to an unresolved V gene in checked studies; the others have no known cause. In this sample the table shows 100,000 to 150,000 clones, 80% to 95% of which occur a single time. In total, the top ten clones hold 4.5% to 7% of the sample. Concerning this clone: Which antigen it targets is not known. Base-call qualities are not available, and no considerably larger clone is one nucleotide away.

CDR1 LGHDT and CDR2 YNNKEL are derived from the germline V gene (reference sequence). Including the terminal cysteine and phenylalanine, the CDR3 comprises 15 residues. Solely the CDR3 DNA is kept, with 45 bases framed from the first base. Trimming leaves V shorter by 4 bases and J shorter by 3 bases, with the junction holding 3 bases beyond the gene matches. This clonotype was obtained from a man aged 18 to 29 in good health. Sequencing used blood. The chain joins TRBV3-1 (or the pseudogene TRBV3-2) to TRBJ2-7; the junction holds 13 bases that match TRBD2. The CDR3 here reads CASSPGTSGVYEQYF. The DNA is as follows: TGTGCCAGCAGCCCGGGGACTAGCGGGGTCTACGAGCAGTACTTC.